The clone carrying this TCR beta chain was seen at least ten times. In the study's own analysis: Across clinicopathological groups, CDR3 differences served as the basis for building a distant-metastasis classifier for papillary thyroid cancer. TCRdb called clones again from the PCR reads with MiXCR. The V and J calls and clone size are TCRdb's, not the authors'. The data hold 64,000 or so clones, with about 16% observed a single time. Among the patients, none had received any treatment before thyroid surgery. The CDR3 has 16 residues. The J segment lost 6 bases and the V segment lost 1 base, leaving 6 bases of the junction unmatched. Per germline, CDR1 LNHDA and CDR2 SQIVND (reference sequence). The sample belongs to a study of metastatic and nonmetastatic thyroid tumors. Overall study: Repertoires were compared across blood and tumor or nodule tissue from malignant and benign thyroid patients.

Sequencing input: blood. The TCR was taken from a male donor with papillary thyroid cancer or a benign thyroid nodule (not recorded which). Some clones in this sample may be carry-over from other donors' samples. V and J are TRBV19 and TRBJ2-2; the match to TRBD1 covers 9 bases. CDR3 sequence: CASSIVTGGIAGELFF. The CDR3 nucleotides are TGTGCCAGTAGTATAGTAACAGGGGGCATAGCCGGGGAGCTGTTTTTT.